What follows are 29 T cell receptor beta chains derived from one specimen sequenced in a study of CD8+CD57+ T cells in acquired aplastic anemia. TCR beta VDJ and CDR3 were profiled, and genomic DNA was the template. TCRdb re-derived calls from the reads in MiXCR, one entry per CDR3 protein. The sample holds roughly 80,000 distinct CDR3 sequences, 40% to 50% seen once. Sample: sorted CD4+, CD8+, or CD8+CD57+ T cells (not recorded which) from PBMCs. These receptors were obtained from a human donor in good health, serving as a control.

Many counts were recorded for this clonotype. V is TRBV7-9 and J is TRBJ2-7, with a tentative D call TRBD2 (6 bases). Germline CDR1 and CDR2: SEHNR and FQNEAQ (reference sequence). The CDR3 covers 14 residues. Trimming cost V 5 bases and J 3 bases, with 14 bases left between them. As DNA, the CDR3 is TGTGCCAGCAGCGGAGGGGCGGTTTACTACGAGCAGTACTTC. Translated, it gives CASSGGAVYYEQYF.

This clonotype showed up many times. This chain joins TRBV7-6 and TRBJ2-7; TRBD2 matches 11 bases. This CDR3 has 18 residues. Germline assignment: CDR1 SGHVS and CDR2 FNYEAQ. V gave up 1 base and J gave up 1 base; unmatched junction bases: 9. CDR3 sequence: CASSLVSGRAGVSYEQYF. The CDR3 coding sequence is TGTGCCAGCAGCTTAGTTAGCGGGAGGGCCGGGGTATCCTACGAGCAGTACTTC.

About this clonotype: A much larger clone sits a single nucleotide away, making a read error possible. This chain joins TRBV6-1 and TRBJ2-7, with 8 bases fitting TRBD1. There are 14 residues in the CDR3. After removal of 6 bases from V and 2 bases from J, the junction contained 6 bases not matched to a gene. Per the germline V gene, CDR1 is MNHNS and CDR2 is SASEGT. CDR3 DNA: TGTGCCAGCAGGGACAGGGTAGACCCCTACGAGCAGTACTTC. It encodes CASRDRVDPYEQYF.

V gene TRBV2 combines with J gene TRBJ2-7; 12 bases are shared with TRBD2. This CDR3 has 19 residues. The germline V gene has CDR1 SNHLY and CDR2 FYNNEI. The trim removed 5 bases at V and 3 bases at J, leaving 17 bases unmatched. CDR3 in amino acids: CASSNPTEGQLAGGYEQYF. The CDR3 DNA follows: TGTGCCAGCAGTAATCCCACCGAGGGCCAACTAGCGGGAGGCTACGAGCAGTACTTC.

The V and J genes are TRBV9 and TRBJ1-1, with TRBD1 matching 8 bases. Germline CDR1 and CDR2: SGDLS and YYNGEE. The CDR3 has 15 residues. After removal of 3 bases from V and 1 base from J, the junction contained 5 bases not matched to a gene. The CDR3, as DNA: TGTGCCAGCAGCGGCCACAGGGGGAGGAACACTGAAGCTTTCTTT. This codes for CASSGHRGRNTEAFF.

About this clonotype itself: Given a much more abundant clone one base away, this may be a read error. The CDR3 reads CASSEAEGNTMYF. CDR3 sequence (DNA): TGTGCCAGCAGCGAGGCGGAGGGAAACACCATGTATTTT. The genes are TRBV9 and TRBJ1-3, with D hard to call. This CDR3 has 13 amino acids. Germline V CDR1 and CDR2: SGDLS, YYNGEE.

This clonotype was seen at least ten times. V gene TRBV2 combines with J gene TRBJ2-1, with TRBD2 matching 9 bases. This CDR3 spans 14 amino acids. J was trimmed by 4 bases and V by 7 bases; bases with no gene match: 5. The V gene's germline CDR1 is SNHLY and CDR2 FYNNEI. The chain's CDR3 is CASKGAGGYNEQFF. CDR3 DNA sequence: TGTGCCAGCAAGGGAGCGGGAGGTTACAATGAGCAGTTCTTC.

This clonotype came up many times. In DNA form, the CDR3 reads TGTGCCAGCAGTCCTCCGCGGGGGTTCCAAGAGACCCAGTACTTC. It encodes CASSPPRGFQETQYF. V and J are TRBV12-3 or TRBV12-4 and TRBJ2-5; TRBD2 matches at 7 bases. The length of the CDR3 is 15 residues. The trim removed 5 bases at V and 1 base at J, leaving 7 bases unmatched.

The table lists this clonotype with a count of one. The rearrangement uses TRBV15 and TRBJ2-1; D not certain. The CDR3 extends over 15 amino acids. Trimming removed 0 bases at V and 9 bases at J, with 15 bases between. Germline-derived CDR1 and CDR2 are LNHNV and YYDKDF (reference sequence). CDR3 sequence reads: CATSRDLERVLEQFF. CDR3 bases: TGTGCCACCAGCAGAGATCTGGAAAGGGTCCTTGAGCAGTTCTTC.

In its sample, this clonotype was seen many times. V usage is TRBV7-9 and J usage is TRBJ2-3, with 10 bases lining up with TRBD2. CDR3 length: 15 residues. The V gene end was trimmed by 6 bases and the J gene end by 5 bases; junction bases not matched to a gene: 8. Germline V gene lookup returns CDR1 SEHNR and CDR2 FQNEAQ (reference sequence). The CDR3 loop is CASRSQREGRDTQYF. The CDR3 DNA sequence: TGTGCCAGCAGGTCTCAGCGGGAGGGGAGAGATACGCAGTATTTT.

CDR3 loop: CASSRQGRDYGYTF. The CDR3 DNA sequence: TGTGCCAGCAGTCGACAGGGAAGGGACTATGGCTACACCTTC. V gene TRBV2 combines with J gene TRBJ1-2, with 7 nucleotides matching TRBD1. Trimming at V came to 5 bases and at J to 3 bases, leaving 6 bases not matched to a gene. The CDR3 totals 14 residues. Germline values: CDR1 SNHLY, CDR2 FYNNEI. Using reference TRBV2 and TRBJ1-2 for the parts outside the CDR3, the full variable domain is EPEVTQTPSHQVTQMGQEVILRCVPISNHLYFYWYRQILGQKVEFLVSFYNNEISEKSEIFDDQFSVERPDGSNFTLKIRSTKLEDSAMYFCASSRQGRDYGYTFGSGTRLTVV.

The rearrangement links TRBV9 to TRBJ2-2; 8 nucleotides align to TRBD2. The J segment lost 0 bases and the V segment lost 7 bases, leaving 11 bases of the junction unmatched. Per the germline V gene, CDR1 is SGDLS and CDR2 is YYNGEE. CDR3 length: 17 amino acids. CDR3 DNA sequence: TGTGCCAGCCGAAGCAAAGATAGCGGGGCGAACACCGGGGAGCTGTTTTTT. As protein: CASRSKDSGANTGELFF.

This chain links TRBV10-3 with TRBJ2-3, with 9 bases matching TRBD2. The CDR3 has 13 amino acids. V shed 10 bases and J 3 bases; nucleotides not matched to a gene: 5. CDR1 is ENHRY and CDR2 is SYGVKD in the germline V gene. The CDR3 nucleotides are TGTGCCAACGGGACTAGCCGTACAGATACGCAGTATTTT. The encoded protein is CANGTSRTDTQYF.

This clonotype was counted ten times or more. V usage is TRBV7-9 and J usage is TRBJ2-1, with a possible D match to TRBD2 (5 bases). The ends were cut back, 4 bases at V and 5 bases at J, with 12 bases in the middle. The CDR3 is made up of 14 amino acids. Germline V gene lookup returns CDR1 SEHNR and CDR2 FQNEAQ (reference sequence). CDR3: CASSSTTNHNEQFF. DNA for the CDR3: TGTGCCAGCAGCTCTACGACTAACCACAATGAGCAGTTCTTC.

V gene TRBV10-3 combines with J gene TRBJ2-7; the D is unclear. Germline CDR1 reads ENHRY; CDR2 reads SYGVKD. The CDR3 has 15 amino acids. Trimming took 5 bases from V and 1 from J, leaving 15 bases between them. CDR3 amino acids: CAISSGDLASYEQYF. The CDR3 nucleotides read TGTGCCATCAGTAGTGGGGATCTGGCATCCTACGAGCAGTACTTC.

Only a few counts were recorded for this clonotype. V usage is TRBV29-1 and J usage is TRBJ1-6, with D possibly TRBD1 on 5 matching bases. Trimming pared 8 bases from V and 9 bases from J, leaving 14 bases between. Germline V gene lookup returns CDR1 SQVTM and CDR2 ANQGSEA. CDR3 length: 12 amino acids. The CDR3 is CSRSGLGSPLHF. CDR3 nucleotide sequence: TGCAGCCGGTCGGGGCTCGGTTCACCCCTCCACTTT.

The V and J genes are TRBV27 and TRBJ2-7, with TRBD2 as a possible D gene (6 bases). Trimming took 0 bases from V and 1 from J, leaving 7 bases between them. Germline V CDR1 and CDR2: MNHEY, SMNVEV (reference sequence). CDR3 length: 14 amino acids. DNA of the CDR3: TGTGCCAGCAGTTTATCGGGGGGTTCCTACGAGCAGTACTTC. It specifies CASSLSGGSYEQYF.

The chain is built from TRBV12-3 or TRBV12-4 and TRBJ2-1, with 8 positions matching TRBD1. The CDR3 totals 15 residues. Germline trimming cut 6 bases from V and 6 bases from J; bases unmatched to any gene: 10. For the CDR3, the DNA is TGTGCCAGCAGCTTGAACAGGGGGATCCTCAATGAGCAGTTCTTC. This codes for CASSLNRGILNEQFF.

The rearrangement uses TRBV24-1 and TRBJ2-7, with 9 bases aligning to TRBD1. The CDR3 extends over 16 amino acids. Trimming cost V 3 bases and J 5 bases; bases outside gene matches: 10. Germline lookup yields CDR1 KGHDR and CDR2 SFDVKD. CDR3 protein: CATSDPGTGWYDEQYF. In nucleotides, the CDR3 is TGTGCCACCAGTGATCCCGGGACAGGGTGGTACGACGAGCAGTACTTC.

The rearrangement joins TRBV25-1 to TRBJ2-3, with D perhaps TRBD2 (6 bases). V was cut by 4 bases and J by 0 bases, with 17 bases left in between. The CDR3 runs to 17 residues. CDR1 is MGHDK and CDR2 is SYGVNS in the germline V gene. CDR3 nucleotide sequence: TGTGCCAGCAGTGGTGGGGGGTGGGGACGAAGCACAGATACGCAGTATTTT. This codes for CASSGGGWGRSTDTQYF.

This clonotype was observed at least ten times. V is TRBV29-1 and J is TRBJ1-1, with no clear D. V was cut by 7 bases and J by 4 bases, with 13 bases left in between. The length of the CDR3 is 12 residues. Germline-derived CDR1 and CDR2 are SQVTM and ANQGSEA. CDR3 sequence (DNA): TGCAGCGCCACTGGTGACGGCACTGAAGCTTTCTTT. Amino acids: CSATGDGTEAFF.

In this sample, this clonotype turned up a few times. The chain combines TRBV9 with TRBJ1-1, with D maybe TRBD1 (5 bases). Looked up from germline, CDR1 is SGDLS and CDR2 is YYNGEE. This CDR3 has 15 residues. Deletions cut 0 bases from V and 0 bases from J, with 9 bases between. CDR3 sequence: CASSVESGMNTEAFF. CDR3 DNA: TGTGCCAGCAGCGTAGAATCAGGGATGAACACTGAAGCTTTCTTT.

The chain recombines TRBV5-6 with TRBJ2-3; D ambiguous. CDR3 length: 14 residues. The germline CDR1 and CDR2 sequences are SGHDT and YYEEEE. V lost 5 bases and J lost 3, with 13 bases in between. The CDR3 bases are TGTGCCAGCAGTCCTGGTTTGGCAACAGATACGCAGTATTTT. Its protein is CASSPGLATDTQYF.

This clonotype came up once. The V gene is TRBV5-7, the J gene TRBJ2-7, with D perhaps TRBD2 (6 bases). TRBV5-7 is identified as an open reading frame with a role that is uncertain. V was cut by 0 bases and J by 0 bases, with 7 bases left in between. The CDR3 totals 14 residues. Written as DNA, the CDR3 is TGTGCCAGCAGCTTGGGCGGGGACTCCTACGAGCAGTACTTC. Its protein is CASSLGGDSYEQYF.

The rearrangement links TRBV25-1 to TRBJ2-1; 11 bases match TRBD1. Unmatched junction bases numbered 14, after V lost 2 bases and J lost 8 bases. Germline values: CDR1 MGHDK, CDR2 SYGVNS. CDR3 size: 18 residues. The CDR3: CASSEPSGTGGRRYEQFF. The CDR3 region has the DNA TGTGCCAGCAGTGAACCTTCCGGGACAGGGGGACGGAGATATGAGCAGTTCTTC.

This chain connects TRBV20-1 to TRBJ1-2, with 8 bases lining up with TRBD1. Unmatched junction bases numbered 2, after V lost 7 bases and J lost 4 bases. Germline V gives CDR1 DFQATT, CDR2 SNEGSKA (reference sequence). This CDR3 comprises 11 residues. This chain's CDR3 is CSVQGGYGYTF. CDR3 nucleotides: TGCAGTGTACAGGGGGGCTATGGCTACACCTTC.

This sequence joins TRBV5-1 and TRBJ2-7; TRBD1 matches 7 bases. CDR1 is SGHRS and CDR2 is YFSETQ in the germline V gene. V trimming: 3 bases; J trimming: 5 bases; junction bases outside the gene matches: 8. The CDR3 extends over 14 amino acids. In DNA form, the CDR3 reads TGCGCCAGCAGCTACGAGACAGGGTCCCACGAGCAGTACGTC. Amino acids: CASSYETGSHEQYV.

In regard to this clonotype: At one of its ends the junction is not consistent with the germline gene, which may arise from a read error. The J gene is TRBJ2-1, the V gene TRBV10-3; TRBD2 matches 14 bases. The CDR3 runs to 16 residues. Germline V gives CDR1 ENHRY, CDR2 SYGVKD. The CDR3 region is CASSYSTSGGAIKQFF. The CDR3 region has the DNA TGTGCCAGCAGTTATTCGACTAGCGGGGGGGCCATTAAACAGTTCTTC.

This chain connects TRBV24-1 to TRBJ1-6; 8 nucleotides align to TRBD1. The CDR3 loop spans 14 amino acids. Trimming cost V 4 bases and J 7 bases; bases outside gene matches: 2. Germline V lookup: CDR1 KGHDR, CDR2 SFDVKD. The CDR3 is CATSESGGNSPLHF. CDR3 bases: TGTGCCACCAGTGAATCAGGGGGCAATTCACCCCTCCACTTT.